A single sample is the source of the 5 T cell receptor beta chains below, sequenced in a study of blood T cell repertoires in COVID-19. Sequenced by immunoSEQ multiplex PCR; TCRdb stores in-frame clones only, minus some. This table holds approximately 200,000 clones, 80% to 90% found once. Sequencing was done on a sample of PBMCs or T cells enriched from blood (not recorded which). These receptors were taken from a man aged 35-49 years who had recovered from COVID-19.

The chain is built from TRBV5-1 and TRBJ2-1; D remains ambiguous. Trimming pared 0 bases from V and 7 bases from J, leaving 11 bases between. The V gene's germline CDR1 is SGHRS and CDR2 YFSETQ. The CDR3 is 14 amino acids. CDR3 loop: CASSLEAVWNEQFF. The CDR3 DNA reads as TGCGCCAGCAGCTTGGAAGCTGTCTGGAATGAGCAGTTCTTC.

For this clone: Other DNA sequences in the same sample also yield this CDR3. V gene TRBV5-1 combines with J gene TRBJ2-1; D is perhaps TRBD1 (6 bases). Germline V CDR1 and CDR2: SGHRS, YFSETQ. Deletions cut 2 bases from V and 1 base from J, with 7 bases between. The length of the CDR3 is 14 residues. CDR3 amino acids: CASSLQGSYNEQFF. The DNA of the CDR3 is TGCGCCAGCAGCTTACAGGGTTCCTACAATGAGCAGTTCTTC. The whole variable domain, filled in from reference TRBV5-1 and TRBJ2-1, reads KAGVTQTPRYLIKTRGQQVTLSCSPISGHRSVSWYQQTPGQGLQFLFEYFSETQRNKGNFPGRFSGRQFSNSRSEMNVSTLELGDSALYLCASSLQGSYNEQFFGPGTRLTVL.

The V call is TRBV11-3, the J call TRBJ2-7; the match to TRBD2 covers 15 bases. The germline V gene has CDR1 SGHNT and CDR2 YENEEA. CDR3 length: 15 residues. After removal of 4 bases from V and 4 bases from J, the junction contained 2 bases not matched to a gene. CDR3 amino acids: CASSSGTSGGYEQYF. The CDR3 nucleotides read TGTGCCAGCAGCTCGGGGACTAGCGGGGGGTACGAGCAGTACTTC.

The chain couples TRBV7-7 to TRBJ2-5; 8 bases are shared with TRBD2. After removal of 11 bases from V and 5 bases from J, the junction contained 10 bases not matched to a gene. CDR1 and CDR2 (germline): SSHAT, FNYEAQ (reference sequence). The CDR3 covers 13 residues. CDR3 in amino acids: CAVASGRRETQYF. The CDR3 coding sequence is TGTGCCGTAGCTAGCGGGCGTCGGGAGACCCAGTACTTC.

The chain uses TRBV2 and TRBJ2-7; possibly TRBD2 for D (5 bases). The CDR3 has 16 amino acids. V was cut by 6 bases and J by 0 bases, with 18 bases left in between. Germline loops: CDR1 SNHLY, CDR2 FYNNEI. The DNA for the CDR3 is TGTGCCAGCAGGACTATAGGAGAGGGCAGCTCCTACGAGCAGTACTTC. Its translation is CASRTIGEGSSYEQYF.